The clone carrying this T cell receptor (beta chain) has at least ten counts. Antigen specificity is unknown. The sample belongs to a study of regulatory T cells in long-lasting Graves disease. Time point noted: newly diagnosed GD, antithyroid drugs for less than 3 months. There was RNA extracted from PBMCs, and the TCR library was made from it. Overall study findings and caveats: Persistent disease favored TRBV28, TRBJ1-2 and TRBJ2-5.

In building TCR beta libraries, iRepertoire HTBI primers were used together with Arm-PCR of CDR3 regions. TCRdb itself ran the multiplex PCR reads through MiXCR, one entry per CDR3 protein. The table records some 500,000 distinct CDR3 sequences, 15% to 20% of them present only once. CDR1 and CDR2 (germline): MNHNS, SASEGT. The CDR3 is 14 residues long. V trimming: 10 bases; J trimming: 5 bases; junction bases outside the gene matches: 10. The same data also went into a second study, on T cells in Graves' hyperthyroidism and ophthalmopathy. From that second work: Primed by the HTBI set, a first-round RT-PCR was run on the TCR CDR3. For ophthalmopathy, model prediction preceded onset by a median about 6.2 months.

The sample was peripheral blood mononuclear cells (PBMCs), taken at new diagnosis, from a patient treated with antithyroid drugs. This TCR was recovered from a woman between 40 and 65 years old with Graves disease. The V call is TRBV6-1, the J call TRBJ2-3; 9 nucleotides align to TRBD2. The CDR3 spells CATLRGGAQDTQYF. The DNA for the CDR3 is TGTGCCACCCTACGCGGGGGGGCTCAAGATACGCAGTATTTT.